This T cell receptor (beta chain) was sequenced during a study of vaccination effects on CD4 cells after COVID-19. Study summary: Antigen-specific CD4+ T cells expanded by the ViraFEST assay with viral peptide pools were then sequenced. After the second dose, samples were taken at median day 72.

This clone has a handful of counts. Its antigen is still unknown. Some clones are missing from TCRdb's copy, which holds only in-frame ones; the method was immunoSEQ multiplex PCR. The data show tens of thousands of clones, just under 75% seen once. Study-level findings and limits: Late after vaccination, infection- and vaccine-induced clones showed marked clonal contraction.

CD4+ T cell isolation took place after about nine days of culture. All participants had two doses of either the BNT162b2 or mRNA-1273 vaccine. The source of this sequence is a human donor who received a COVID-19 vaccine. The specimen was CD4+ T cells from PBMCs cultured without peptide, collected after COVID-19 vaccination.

CDR3 amino acids: CAISGTGSSYNSPLHF. DNA for the CDR3: TGTGCCATCAGTGGGACAGGGAGCTCCTATAATTCACCCCTCCACTTT. This rearrangement joins TRBV10-3 to TRBJ1-6; 8 bases align to TRBD1. Trimming cost V 4 bases and J 0 bases; bases outside gene matches: 2. CDR1 ENHRY and CDR2 SYGVKD come from the germline V gene. This CDR3 has 16 residues.